This TCR beta chain was documented in a study of shared clonotypes between healthy human individuals. Overall study: Those who served as donors were a couple of women and a few men between the ages of 18 and 49.

CD45RO-negative CD8 cells positively selected for CCR7 made up the naive population, which excluded terminally differentiated effector memory CD45RA+ cells. Whole-study findings and limits: Limitation of the genetic and exposure-history diversity represented came from the few donors.

For this clone: Its matching antigen is unknown. Other nucleotide sequences in the sample specify the same CDR3.

Sequencing was performed with immunoSEQ multiplex PCR; in TCRdb, only in-frame clones are kept and a portion is missing. The table has under 2,000,000 clones, approximately 94% seen once. The CDR3 contains 15 residues. V shed 5 bases, J shed 2 bases, and the junction held 4 bases outside the gene matches. From germline, CDR1 is SGHAT and CDR2 FQNNGV. The sequenced material came from naive CD8+ T cells sorted from blood. The TCR originated in a man aged 18 to 29 in good health. The chain is built from TRBV11-2 and TRBJ2-7, with TRBD1 matching over 12 bases. DNA of the CDR3: TGTGCCAGCAGCCCAGGGACAGGGGGCACCTACGAGCAGTACTTC. As protein: CASSPGTGGTYEQYF.